This T cell receptor (beta chain) appears in the sequencing data of a study of cytomegalovirus exposure and HLA in healthy donors. Sequencing used immunoSEQ multiplex PCR; TCRdb keeps in-frame clones, though not all of them. Among 90,000 to 140,000 clones listed, around 86% were seen once. Trimming pared 7 bases from V and 7 bases from J, leaving 17 bases between. This CDR3 comprises 14 residues. CDR1 and CDR2 (germline): MDHEN, SYDVKM. Sequencing was performed on PBMCs. This clonotype was obtained from a woman younger than 30 in good health and CMV-seropositive. The chain is built from TRBV28 and TRBJ2-1; D may be TRBD1 (8 bases). DNA for the CDR3: TGTGCCAGCACCCGGGAGGACAGGGTGAATGAGCAGTTCTTC. This codes for CASTREDRVNEQFF. Based on the CDR3 plus reference TRBV28 and TRBJ2-1, the full variable domain is DVKVTQSSRYLVKRTGEKVFLECVQDMDHENMFWYRQDPGLGLRLIYFSYDVKMKEKGDIPEGYSVSREKKERFSLILESASTNQTSMYLCASTREDRVNEQFFGPGTRLTVL.